What follows are 2 T cell receptor beta chains derived from one specimen sequenced in a study of T cell changes during pregnancy in multiple sclerosis. Using immunoSEQ multiplex PCR, the repertoire was profiled, and TCRdb retains in-frame clones only, with some absent. The sample includes 20,000 to 25,000 clones, 85% of them seen just once. The sample was CD8+ T cells from peripheral blood mononuclear cells, taken in the first trimester of pregnancy. All receptors come from a female donor in good health, enrolled as a control in a pregnancy study.

This sequence joins TRBV18 and TRBJ2-7; no definite D call. The V and J ends lost 1 base and 2 bases respectively, with 12 bases between them. The CDR3 length is 15 residues. Looked up from germline, CDR1 is KGHSH and CDR2 is LQKENI. The CDR3 DNA reads TGTGCCAGCTCACCACGGGCACAACCTACCTACGAGCAGTACTTC. It codes for CASSPRAQPTYEQYF.

The rearrangement uses TRBV6-5 and TRBJ2-5, with D maybe TRBD2 (6 bases). The germline V and J ends were trimmed by 4 bases and 3 bases, with 12 bases remaining between them. CDR3 length: 14 amino acids. Germline V lookup: CDR1 MNHEY, CDR2 SVGAGI. The CDR3 sequence is CASSSPREEETQYF. The CDR3, as DNA: TGTGCCAGCAGTTCCCCCAGGGAGGAAGAGACCCAGTACTTC.